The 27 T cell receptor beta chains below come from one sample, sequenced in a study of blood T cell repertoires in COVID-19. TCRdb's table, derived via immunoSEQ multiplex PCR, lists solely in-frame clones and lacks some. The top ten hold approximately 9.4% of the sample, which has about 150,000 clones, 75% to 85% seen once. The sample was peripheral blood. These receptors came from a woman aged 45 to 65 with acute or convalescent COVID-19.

CDR3 nucleotide sequence: TGCGCCAGCACCTGGACAACTTCCTACAATGAGCAGTTCTTC. This encodes CASTWTTSYNEQFF. V gene TRBV5-1 combines with J gene TRBJ2-1, with D possibly being TRBD1 (5 bases). The CDR3 has 14 residues. CDR1 is SGHRS, CDR2 YFSETQ, per germline. The V gene lost 6 bases and the J gene lost 1 base, with 11 bases spanning the gap. Full variable domain (outside the CDR3, taken from reference TRBV5-1 and TRBJ2-1): KAGVTQTPRYLIKTRGQQVTLSCSPISGHRSVSWYQQTPGQGLQFLFEYFSETQRNKGNFPGRFSGRQFSNSRSEMNVSTLELGDSALYLCASTWTTSYNEQFFGPGTRLTVL.

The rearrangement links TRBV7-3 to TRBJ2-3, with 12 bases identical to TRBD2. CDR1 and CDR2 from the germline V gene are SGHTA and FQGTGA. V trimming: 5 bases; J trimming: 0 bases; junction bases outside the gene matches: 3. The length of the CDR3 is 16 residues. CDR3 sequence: CASSGGTSGSTDTQYF. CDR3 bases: TGTGCCAGCAGCGGAGGGACTAGCGGGAGCACAGATACGCAGTATTTT. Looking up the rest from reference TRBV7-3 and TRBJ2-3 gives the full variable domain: GAGVSQTPSNKVTEKGKYVELRCDPISGHTALYWYRQSLGQGPEFLIYFQGTGAADDSGLPNDRFFAVRPEGSVSTLKIQRTERGDSAVYLCASSGGTSGSTDTQYFGPGTRLTVL.

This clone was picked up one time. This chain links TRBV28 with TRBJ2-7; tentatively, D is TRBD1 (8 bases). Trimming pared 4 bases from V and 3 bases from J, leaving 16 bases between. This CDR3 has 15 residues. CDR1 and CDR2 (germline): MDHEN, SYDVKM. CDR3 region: CASSSTGGVSYEQYF. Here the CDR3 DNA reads TGTGCCAGCAGTTCAACAGGGGGGGTAAGCTACGAGCAGTACTTC.

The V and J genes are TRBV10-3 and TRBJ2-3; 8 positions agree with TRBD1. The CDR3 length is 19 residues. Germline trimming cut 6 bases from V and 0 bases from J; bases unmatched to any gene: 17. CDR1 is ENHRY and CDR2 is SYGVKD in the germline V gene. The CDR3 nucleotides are TGTGCCATCAGGGCAAGCCCGGGACAGGTCCCTTCTAGCACAGATACGCAGTATTTT. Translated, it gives CAIRASPGQVPSSTDTQYF.

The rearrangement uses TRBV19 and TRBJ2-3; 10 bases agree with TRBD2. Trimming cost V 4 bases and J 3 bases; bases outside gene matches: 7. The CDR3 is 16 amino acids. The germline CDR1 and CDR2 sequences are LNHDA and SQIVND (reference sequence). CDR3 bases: TGTGCCAGTAGTAAGGCTAGCGGGGGCAGGACAGATACGCAGTATTTT. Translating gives CASSKASGGRTDTQYF.

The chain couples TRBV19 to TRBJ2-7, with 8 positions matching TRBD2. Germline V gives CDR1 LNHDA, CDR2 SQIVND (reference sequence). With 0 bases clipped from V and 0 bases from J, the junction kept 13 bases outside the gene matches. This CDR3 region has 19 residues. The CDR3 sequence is CASSIDRGGTGFSSYEQYF. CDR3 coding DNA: TGTGCCAGTAGTATAGATCGGGGGGGCACAGGGTTTAGCTCCTACGAGCAGTACTTC.

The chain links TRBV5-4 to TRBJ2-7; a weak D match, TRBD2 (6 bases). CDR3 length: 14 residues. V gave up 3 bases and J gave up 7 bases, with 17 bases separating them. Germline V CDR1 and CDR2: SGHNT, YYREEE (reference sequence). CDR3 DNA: TGTGCCAGCAGCTCGACTAGTGGAGCTCGTGAGCAGTACTTC. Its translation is CASSSTSGAREQYF. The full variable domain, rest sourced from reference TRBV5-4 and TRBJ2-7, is ETGVTQSPTHLIKTRGQQVTLRCSSQSGHNTVSWYQQALGQGPQFIFQYYREEENGRGNFPPRFSGLQFPNYSSELNVNALELDDSALYLCASSSTSGAREQYFGPGTRLTVT.

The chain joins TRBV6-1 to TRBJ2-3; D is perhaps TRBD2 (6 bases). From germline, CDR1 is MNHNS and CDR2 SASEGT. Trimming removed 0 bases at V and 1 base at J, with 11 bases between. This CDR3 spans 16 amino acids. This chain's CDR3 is CASSEAPGVGTDTQYF. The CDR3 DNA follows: TGTGCCAGCAGTGAAGCGCCGGGGGTGGGCACAGATACGCAGTATTTT.

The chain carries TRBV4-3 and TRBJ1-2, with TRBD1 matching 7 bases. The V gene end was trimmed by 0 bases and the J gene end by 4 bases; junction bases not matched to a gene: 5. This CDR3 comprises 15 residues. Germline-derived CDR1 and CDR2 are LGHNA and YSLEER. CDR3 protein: CASSQDPGQFYGYTF. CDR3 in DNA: TGCGCCAGCAGCCAAGATCCGGGACAGTTCTATGGCTACACCTTC.

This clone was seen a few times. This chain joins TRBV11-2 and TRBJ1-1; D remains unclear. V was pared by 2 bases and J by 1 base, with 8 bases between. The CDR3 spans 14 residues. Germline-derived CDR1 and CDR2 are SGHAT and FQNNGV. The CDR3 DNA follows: TGTGCCAGCAGCTTAAAACAGCAGAACACTGAAGCTTTCTTT. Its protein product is CASSLKQQNTEAFF. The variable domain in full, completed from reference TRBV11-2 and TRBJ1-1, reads EAGVAQSPRYKIIEKRQSVAFWCNPISGHATLYWYQQILGQGPKLLIQFQNNGVVDDSQLPKDRFSAERLKGVDSTLKIQPAKLEDSAVYLCASSLKQQNTEAFFGQGTRLTVV.

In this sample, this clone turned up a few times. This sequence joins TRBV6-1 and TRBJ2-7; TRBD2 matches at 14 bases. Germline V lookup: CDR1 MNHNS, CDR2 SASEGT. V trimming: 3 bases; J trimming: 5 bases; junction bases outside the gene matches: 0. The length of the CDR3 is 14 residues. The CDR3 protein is CASSETSGRDEQYF. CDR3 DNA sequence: TGTGCCAGCAGTGAGACTAGCGGGAGGGACGAGCAGTACTTC.

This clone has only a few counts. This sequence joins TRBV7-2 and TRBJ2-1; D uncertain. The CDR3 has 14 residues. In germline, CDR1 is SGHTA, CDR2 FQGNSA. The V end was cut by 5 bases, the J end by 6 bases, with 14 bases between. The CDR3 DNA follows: TGTGCCAGCAGCACCGCCGATTTGAGCAATGAGCAGTTCTTC. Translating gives CASSTADLSNEQFF.

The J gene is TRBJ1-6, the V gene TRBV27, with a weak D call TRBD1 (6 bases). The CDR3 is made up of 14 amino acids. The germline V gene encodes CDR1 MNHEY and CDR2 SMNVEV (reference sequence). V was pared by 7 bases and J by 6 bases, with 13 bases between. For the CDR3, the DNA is TGTGCCAGCACCCCTCTAGGGGGTAATTCACCCCTCCACTTT. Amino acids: CASTPLGGNSPLHF.

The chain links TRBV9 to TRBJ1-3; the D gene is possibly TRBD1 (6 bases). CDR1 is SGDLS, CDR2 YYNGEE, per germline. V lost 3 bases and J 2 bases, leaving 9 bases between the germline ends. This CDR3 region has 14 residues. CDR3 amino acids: CASSEGQAGNTIYF. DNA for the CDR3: TGTGCCAGCAGCGAGGGACAAGCTGGAAACACCATATATTTT.

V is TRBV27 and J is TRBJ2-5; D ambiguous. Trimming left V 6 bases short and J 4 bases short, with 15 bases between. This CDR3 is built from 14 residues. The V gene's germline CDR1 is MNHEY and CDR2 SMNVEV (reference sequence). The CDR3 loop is CASSPTLVLETQYF. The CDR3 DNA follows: TGTGCCAGCAGCCCTACGCTAGTGTTAGAGACCCAGTACTTC.

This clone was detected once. CDR3 coding DNA: TGCAGTGTTCTCGGGGGCACTGAAGCTTTCTTT. Translating gives CSVLGGTEAFF. The rearrangement uses TRBV20-1 and TRBJ1-1; TRBD1 might be the D (5 bases). The CDR3 length is 11 residues. The V end lost 7 bases, the J end lost 4 bases, and 10 bases lay between the germline ends. The germline gives CDR1 DFQATT, CDR2 SNEGSKA (reference sequence).

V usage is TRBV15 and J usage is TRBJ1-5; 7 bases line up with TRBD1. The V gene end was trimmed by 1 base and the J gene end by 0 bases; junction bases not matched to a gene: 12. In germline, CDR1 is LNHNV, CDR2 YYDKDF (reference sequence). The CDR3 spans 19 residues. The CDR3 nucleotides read TGTGCCACCAGCAGAGGAAACTTGAACAGGGGATATAGCAATCAGCCCCAGCATTTT. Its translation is CATSRGNLNRGYSNQPQHF.

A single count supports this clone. CDR3 protein: CAWSVQPGLGYGYTF. The CDR3 DNA reads as TGTGCCTGGAGTGTACAACCGGGTTTGGGCTATGGCTACACCTTC. This rearrangement joins TRBV30 to TRBJ1-2; D gene uncertain. The V end was cut by 0 bases, the J end by 4 bases, with 15 bases between. Germline V gene lookup returns CDR1 GTSNPN and CDR2 SVGIG (reference sequence). The CDR3 is made up of 15 amino acids.

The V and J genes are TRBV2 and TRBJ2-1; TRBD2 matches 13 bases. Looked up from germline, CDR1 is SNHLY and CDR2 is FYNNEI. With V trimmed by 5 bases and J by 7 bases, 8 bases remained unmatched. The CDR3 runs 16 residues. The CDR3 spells CASSSTSGGAGNEQFF. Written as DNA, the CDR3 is TGTGCCAGCAGTTCAACTAGCGGGGGGGCGGGAAATGAGCAGTTCTTC.

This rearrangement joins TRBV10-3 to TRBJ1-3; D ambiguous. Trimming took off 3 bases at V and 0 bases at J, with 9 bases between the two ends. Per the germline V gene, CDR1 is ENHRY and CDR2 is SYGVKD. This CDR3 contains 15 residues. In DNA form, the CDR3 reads TGTGCCATCAGTGATTCTCTCCTCTCTGGAAACACCATATATTTT. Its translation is CAISDSLLSGNTIYF.

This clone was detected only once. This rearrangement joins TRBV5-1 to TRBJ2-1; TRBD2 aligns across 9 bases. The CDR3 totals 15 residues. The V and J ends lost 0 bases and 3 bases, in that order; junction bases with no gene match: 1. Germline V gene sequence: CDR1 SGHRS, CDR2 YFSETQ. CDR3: CASSLGGGVYNEQFF. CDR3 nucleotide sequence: TGCGCCAGCAGCTTGGGCGGGGGGGTCTACAATGAGCAGTTCTTC.

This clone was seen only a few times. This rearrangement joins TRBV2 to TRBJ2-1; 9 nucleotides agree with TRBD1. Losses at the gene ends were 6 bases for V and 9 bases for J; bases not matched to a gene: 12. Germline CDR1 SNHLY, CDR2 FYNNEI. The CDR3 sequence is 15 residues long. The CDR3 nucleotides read TGTGCCAGCAGACCGGACAGGGGTCGGCAGCGTGAGCAGTTCTTC. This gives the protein CASRPDRGRQREQFF.

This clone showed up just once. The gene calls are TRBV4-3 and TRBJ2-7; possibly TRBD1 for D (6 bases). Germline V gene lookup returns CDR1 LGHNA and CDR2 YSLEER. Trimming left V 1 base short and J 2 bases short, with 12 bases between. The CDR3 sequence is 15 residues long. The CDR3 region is CASSQGAGDTYEQYF. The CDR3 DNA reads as TGCGCCAGCAGCCAAGGGGCAGGGGACACCTACGAGCAGTACTTC.

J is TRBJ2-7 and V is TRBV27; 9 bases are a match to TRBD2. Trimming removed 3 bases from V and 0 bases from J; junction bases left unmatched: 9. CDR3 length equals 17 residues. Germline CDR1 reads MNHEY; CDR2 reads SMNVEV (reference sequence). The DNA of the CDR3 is TGTGCCAGCAGTTTGGGTAGCGGGAGAGGACCCTCCTACGAGCAGTACTTC. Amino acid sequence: CASSLGSGRGPSYEQYF.

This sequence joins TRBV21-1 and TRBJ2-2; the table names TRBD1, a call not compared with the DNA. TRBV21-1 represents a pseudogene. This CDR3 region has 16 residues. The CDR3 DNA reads TGTGCCAGCAGCAAGACAGGATTTGCGAACACCGGGGAGCTGTTTTTT. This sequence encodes CASSKTGFANTGELFF.

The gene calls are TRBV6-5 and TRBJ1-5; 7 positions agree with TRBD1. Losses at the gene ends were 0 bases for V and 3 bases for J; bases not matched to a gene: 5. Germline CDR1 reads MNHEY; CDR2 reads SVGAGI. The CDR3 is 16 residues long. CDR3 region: CASSYSMDRNNQPQHF. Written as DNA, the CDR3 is TGTGCCAGCAGTTACTCCATGGACAGGAACAATCAGCCCCAGCATTTT.

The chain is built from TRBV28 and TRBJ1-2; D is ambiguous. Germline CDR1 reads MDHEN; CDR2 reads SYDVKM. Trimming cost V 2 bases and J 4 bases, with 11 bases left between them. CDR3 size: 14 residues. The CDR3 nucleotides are TGTGCCAGCAGTTTAGGAGCGGCGCGCTATGGCTACACCTTC. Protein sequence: CASSLGAARYGYTF.